This TCR beta chain derives from a study of glioma-infiltrating T cells after dendritic cell vaccination. Notes on the study in general: Longer survival after dendritic cell vaccination followed higher pretreatment TIL content.

The CDR3 length is 15 residues. V dropped 4 bases and J dropped 1 base, with 12 bases sitting between them. Germline CDR1 is SGHRS and CDR2 is YFSETQ. The data were produced by immunoSEQ multiplex PCR, yet TCRdb's version contains in-frame clones alone and is incomplete. The table records approximately 90,000 clones, 75% to 90% of them present only once. Comment on this clone: The antigen remains undetermined.

Sample time point: after dendritic cell vaccination, including at tumor progression/relapse. Only patients with spare fresh-frozen tumor and over two years of follow-up were included. Specimen: blood, collected after dendritic cell vaccination. This sequence joins TRBV5-1 and TRBJ1-5, with D perhaps matching TRBD1 (6 bases). The receptor was isolated from a human donor with glioblastoma. As DNA, the CDR3 is TGCGCCAGCAGCCCAGGGGTGGGCAGCAATCAGCCCCAGCATTTT. Its translation is CASSPGVGSNQPQHF.